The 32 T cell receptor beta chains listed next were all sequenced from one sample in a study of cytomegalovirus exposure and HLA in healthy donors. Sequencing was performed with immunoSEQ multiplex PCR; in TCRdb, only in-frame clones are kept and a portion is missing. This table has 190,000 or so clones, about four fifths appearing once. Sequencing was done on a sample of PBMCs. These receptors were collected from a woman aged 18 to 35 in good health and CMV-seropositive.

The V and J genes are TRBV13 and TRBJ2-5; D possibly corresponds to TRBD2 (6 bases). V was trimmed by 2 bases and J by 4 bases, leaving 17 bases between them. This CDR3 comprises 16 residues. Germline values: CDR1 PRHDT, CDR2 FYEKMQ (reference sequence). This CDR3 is CASSLRDSLGRETQYF. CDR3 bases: TGTGCCAGCAGCTTAAGGGACTCTCTGGGGAGAGAGACCCAGTACTTC. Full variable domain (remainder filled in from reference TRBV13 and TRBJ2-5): AAGVIQSPRHLIKEKRETATLKCYPIPRHDTVYWYQQGPGQDPQFLISFYEKMQSDKGSIPDRFSAQQFSDYHSELNMSSLELGDSALYFCASSLRDSLGRETQYFGPGTRLLVL.

The CDR3 region has the DNA TGCAGCGTTGGGGCCACTAGCGGGGCTTACAATGAGCAGTTCTTC. Residues: CSVGATSGAYNEQFF. The chain carries TRBV29-1 and TRBJ2-1; TRBD2 matches 10 bases. The J segment lost 4 bases and the V segment lost 4 bases, leaving 7 bases of the junction unmatched. The CDR3 runs to 15 residues. Germline-derived CDR1 and CDR2 are SQVTM and ANQGSEA.

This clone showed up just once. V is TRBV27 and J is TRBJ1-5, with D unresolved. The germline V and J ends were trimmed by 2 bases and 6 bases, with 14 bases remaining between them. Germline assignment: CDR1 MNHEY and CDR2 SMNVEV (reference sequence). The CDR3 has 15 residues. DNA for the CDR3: TGTGCCAGCAGTTTAGGTGCTCCACTAGGTCAGCCCCAGCATTTT. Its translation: CASSLGAPLGQPQHF.

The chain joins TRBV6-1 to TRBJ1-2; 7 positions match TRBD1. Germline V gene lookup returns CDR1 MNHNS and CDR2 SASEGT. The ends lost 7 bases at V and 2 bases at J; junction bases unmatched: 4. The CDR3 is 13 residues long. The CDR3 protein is CASTGTENYGYTF. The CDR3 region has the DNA TGTGCCAGCACCGGGACAGAGAACTATGGCTACACCTTC.

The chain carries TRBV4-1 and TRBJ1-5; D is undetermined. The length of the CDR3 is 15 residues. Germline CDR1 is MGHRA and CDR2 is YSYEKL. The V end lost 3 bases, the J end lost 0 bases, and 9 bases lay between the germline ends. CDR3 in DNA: TGCGCCAGCAGCCACGAAGAGTATAGCAATCAGCCCCAGCATTTT. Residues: CASSHEEYSNQPQHF.

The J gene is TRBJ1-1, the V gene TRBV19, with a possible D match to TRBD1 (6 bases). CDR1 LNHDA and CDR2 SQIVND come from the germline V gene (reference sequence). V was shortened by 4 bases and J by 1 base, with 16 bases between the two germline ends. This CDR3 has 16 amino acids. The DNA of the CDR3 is TGTGCCAGTAGTACGCACCATCGACAGGAGAACACTGAAGCTTTCTTT. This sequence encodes CASSTHHRQENTEAFF.

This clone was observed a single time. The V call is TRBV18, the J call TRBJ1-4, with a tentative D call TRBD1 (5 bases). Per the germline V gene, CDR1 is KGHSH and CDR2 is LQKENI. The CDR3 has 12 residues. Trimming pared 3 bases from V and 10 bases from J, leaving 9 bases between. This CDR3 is CASSPPGGKLFF. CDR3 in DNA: TGTGCCAGCTCACCCCCGGGGGGAAAACTGTTTTTT.

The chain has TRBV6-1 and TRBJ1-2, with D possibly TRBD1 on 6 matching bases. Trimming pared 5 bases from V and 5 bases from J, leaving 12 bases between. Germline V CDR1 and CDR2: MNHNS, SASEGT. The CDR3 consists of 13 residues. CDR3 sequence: CASSRDTAYGYTF. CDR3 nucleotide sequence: TGTGCCAGCAGTAGGGACACTGCATATGGCTACACCTTC.

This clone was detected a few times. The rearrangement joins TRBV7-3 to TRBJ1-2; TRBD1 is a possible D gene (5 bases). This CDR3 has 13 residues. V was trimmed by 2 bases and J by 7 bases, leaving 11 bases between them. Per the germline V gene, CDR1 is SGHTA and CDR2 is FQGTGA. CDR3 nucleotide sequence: TGTGCCAGCAGCTTATCAGGGTCGGGTGGCTACACCTTC. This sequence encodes CASSLSGSGGYTF.

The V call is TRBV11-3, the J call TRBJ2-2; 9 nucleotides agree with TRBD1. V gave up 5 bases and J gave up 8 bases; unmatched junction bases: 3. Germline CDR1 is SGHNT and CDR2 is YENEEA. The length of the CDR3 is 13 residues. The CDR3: CASSPQGAGELFF. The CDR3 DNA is TGTGCCAGCAGCCCACAGGGGGCTGGGGAGCTGTTTTTT.

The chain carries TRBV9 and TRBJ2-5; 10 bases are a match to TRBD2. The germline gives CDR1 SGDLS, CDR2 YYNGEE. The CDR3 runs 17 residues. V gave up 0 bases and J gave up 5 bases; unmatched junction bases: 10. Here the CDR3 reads CASSVAPSGGGAETQYF. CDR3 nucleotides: TGTGCCAGCAGCGTAGCCCCTAGCGGGGGAGGTGCGGAGACCCAGTACTTC. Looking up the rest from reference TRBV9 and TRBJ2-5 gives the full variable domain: DSGVTQTPKHLITATGQRVTLRCSPRSGDLSVYWYQQSLDQGLQFLIQYYNGEERAKGNILERFSAQQFPDLHSELNLSSLELGDSALYFCASSVAPSGGGAETQYFGPGTRLLVL.

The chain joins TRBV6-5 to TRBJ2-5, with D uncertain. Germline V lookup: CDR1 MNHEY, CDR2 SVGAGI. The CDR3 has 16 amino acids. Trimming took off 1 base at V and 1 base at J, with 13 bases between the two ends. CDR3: CASSYYSISGQETQYF. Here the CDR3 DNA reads TGTGCCAGCAGTTACTACAGTATTAGTGGCCAAGAGACCCAGTACTTC.

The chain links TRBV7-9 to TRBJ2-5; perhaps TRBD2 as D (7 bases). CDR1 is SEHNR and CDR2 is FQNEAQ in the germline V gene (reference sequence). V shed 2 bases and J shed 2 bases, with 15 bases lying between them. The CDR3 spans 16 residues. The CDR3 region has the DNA TGTGCCAGCAGCTTAATTTTGGGGGGGCAGCAAGAGACCCAGTACTTC. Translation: CASSLILGGQQETQYF.

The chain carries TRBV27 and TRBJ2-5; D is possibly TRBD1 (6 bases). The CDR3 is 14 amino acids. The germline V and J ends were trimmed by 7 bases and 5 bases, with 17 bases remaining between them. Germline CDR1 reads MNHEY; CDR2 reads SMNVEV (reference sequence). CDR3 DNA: TGTGCCAGCACTAAACAGGGTCTCGGGGAGACCCAGTACTTC. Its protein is CASTKQGLGETQYF.

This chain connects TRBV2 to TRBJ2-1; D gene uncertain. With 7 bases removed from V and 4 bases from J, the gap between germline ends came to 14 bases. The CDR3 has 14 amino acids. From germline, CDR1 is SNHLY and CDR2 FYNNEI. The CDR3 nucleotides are TGTGCCAGCAAGCTCTCACCACCTTACAATGAGCAGTTCTTC. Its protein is CASKLSPPYNEQFF. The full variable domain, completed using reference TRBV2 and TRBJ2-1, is EPEVTQTPSHQVTQMGQEVILRCVPISNHLYFYWYRQILGQKVEFLVSFYNNEISEKSEIFDDQFSVERPDGSNFTLKIRSTKLEDSAMYFCASKLSPPYNEQFFGPGTRLTVL.

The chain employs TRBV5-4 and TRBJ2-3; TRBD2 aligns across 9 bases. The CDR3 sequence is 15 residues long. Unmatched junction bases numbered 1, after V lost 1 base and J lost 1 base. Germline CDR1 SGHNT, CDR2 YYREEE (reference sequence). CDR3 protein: CASSLRTSGTDTQYF. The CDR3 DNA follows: TGTGCCAGCAGCTTGAGGACTAGCGGCACAGATACGCAGTATTTT.

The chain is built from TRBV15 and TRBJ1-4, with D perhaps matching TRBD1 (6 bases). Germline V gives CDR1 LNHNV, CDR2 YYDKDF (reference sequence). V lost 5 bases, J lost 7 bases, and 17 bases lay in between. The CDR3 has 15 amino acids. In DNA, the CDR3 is TGTGCCACCAGCGGCCCTACAGGGATGGGTGAAAAACTGTTTTTT. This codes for CATSGPTGMGEKLFF.

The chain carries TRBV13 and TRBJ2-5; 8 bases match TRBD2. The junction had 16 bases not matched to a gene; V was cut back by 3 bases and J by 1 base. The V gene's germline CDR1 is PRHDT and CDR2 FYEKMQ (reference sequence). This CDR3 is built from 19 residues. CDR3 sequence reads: CASSFALGSAGGPQETQYF. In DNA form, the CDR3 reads TGTGCCAGCAGCTTCGCTTTAGGGTCTGCGGGGGGCCCCCAAGAGACCCAGTACTTC.

The CDR3 region is CASSPRDSRAMNTEAFF. For the CDR3, the DNA is TGTGCCAGTAGTCCCCGGGACAGTAGGGCAATGAACACTGAAGCTTTCTTT. V gene TRBV19 combines with J gene TRBJ1-1; the match to TRBD1 covers 7 bases. J gave up 0 bases and V 5 bases, and 12 bases lay outside the gene matches. Germline CDR1 is LNHDA and CDR2 is SQIVND (reference sequence). The CDR3 runs 17 residues.

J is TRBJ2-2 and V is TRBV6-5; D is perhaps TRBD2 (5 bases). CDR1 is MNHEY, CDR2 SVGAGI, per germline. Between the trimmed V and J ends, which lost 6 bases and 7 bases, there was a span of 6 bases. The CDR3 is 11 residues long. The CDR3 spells CASRGSGELFF. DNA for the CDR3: TGTGCCAGCAGAGGGAGCGGGGAGCTGTTTTTT.

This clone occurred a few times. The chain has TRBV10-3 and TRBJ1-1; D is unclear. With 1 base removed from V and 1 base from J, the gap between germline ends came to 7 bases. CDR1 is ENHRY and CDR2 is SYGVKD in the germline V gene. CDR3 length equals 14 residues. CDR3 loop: CAISEYEGNTEAFF. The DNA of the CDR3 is TGTGCCATCAGTGAGTATGAGGGGAACACTGAAGCTTTCTTT.

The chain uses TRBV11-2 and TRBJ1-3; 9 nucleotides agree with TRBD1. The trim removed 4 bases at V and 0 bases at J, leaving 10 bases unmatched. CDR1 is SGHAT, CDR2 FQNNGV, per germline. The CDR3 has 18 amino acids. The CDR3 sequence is CASSSQPMTGGSGNTIYF. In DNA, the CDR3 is TGTGCCAGCAGCTCCCAGCCGATGACAGGGGGCTCTGGAAACACCATATATTTT.

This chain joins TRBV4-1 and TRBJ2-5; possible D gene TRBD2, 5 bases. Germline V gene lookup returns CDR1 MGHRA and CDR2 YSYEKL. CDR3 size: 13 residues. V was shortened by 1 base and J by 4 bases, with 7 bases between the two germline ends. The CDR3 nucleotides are TGCGCCAGCAGCCAAGCGGGGTTAGAGACCCAGTACTTC. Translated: CASSQAGLETQYF.

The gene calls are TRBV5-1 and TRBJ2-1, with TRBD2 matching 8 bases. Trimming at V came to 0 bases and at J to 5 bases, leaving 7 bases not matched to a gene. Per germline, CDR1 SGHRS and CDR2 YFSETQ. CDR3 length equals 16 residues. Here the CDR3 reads CASSLEVGTSHNEQFF. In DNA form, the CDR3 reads TGCGCCAGCAGCTTGGAAGTAGGGACTAGTCACAATGAGCAGTTCTTC.

The DNA of the CDR3 is TGTGCCAGCTCAACGGGACTAGCGGGGGGGATGTACGAGCAGTACTTC. Translation gives CASSTGLAGGMYEQYF. The rearrangement joins TRBV18 to TRBJ2-7, with TRBD2 matching 16 bases. Germline CDR1 and CDR2: KGHSH and LQKENI. The ends lost 5 bases at V and 4 bases at J; junction bases unmatched: 5. The CDR3 covers 16 residues. The full variable domain, its missing parts supplied by reference TRBV18 and TRBJ2-7, is NAGVMQNPRHLVRRRGQEARLRCSPMKGHSHVYWYRQLPEEGLKFMVYLQKENIIDESGMPKERFSAEFPKEGPSILRIQQVVRGDSAAYFCASSTGLAGGMYEQYFGPGTRLTVT.

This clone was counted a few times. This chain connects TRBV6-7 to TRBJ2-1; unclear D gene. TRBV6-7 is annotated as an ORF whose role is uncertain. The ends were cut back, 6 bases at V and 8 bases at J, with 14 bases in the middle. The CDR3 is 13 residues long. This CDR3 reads CASRLHAGDEQFF. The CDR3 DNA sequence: TGTGCCAGCAGATTACATGCAGGCGATGAGCAGTTCTTC.

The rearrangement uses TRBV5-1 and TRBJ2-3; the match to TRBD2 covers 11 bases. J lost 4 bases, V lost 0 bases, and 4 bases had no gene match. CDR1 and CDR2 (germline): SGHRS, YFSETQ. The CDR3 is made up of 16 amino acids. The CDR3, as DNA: TGCGCCAGCAGCTTGGCTGGTAGCGGGGGGGCAGATACGCAGTATTTT. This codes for CASSLAGSGGADTQYF.

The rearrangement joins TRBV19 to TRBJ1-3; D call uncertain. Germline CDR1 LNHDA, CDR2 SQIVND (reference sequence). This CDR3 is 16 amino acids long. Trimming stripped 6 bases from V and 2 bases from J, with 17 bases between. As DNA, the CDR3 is TGTGCCAGTAGCGATTTTCACGGAGAGACTGGAAACACCATATATTTT. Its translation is CASSDFHGETGNTIYF.

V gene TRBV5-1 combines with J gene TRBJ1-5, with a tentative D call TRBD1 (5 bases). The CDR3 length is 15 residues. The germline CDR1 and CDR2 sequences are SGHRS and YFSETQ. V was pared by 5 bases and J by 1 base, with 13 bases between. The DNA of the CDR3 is TGCGCCAGCAGATGGGACTTTAGGAGCAATCAGCCCCAGCATTTT. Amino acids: CASRWDFRSNQPQHF.

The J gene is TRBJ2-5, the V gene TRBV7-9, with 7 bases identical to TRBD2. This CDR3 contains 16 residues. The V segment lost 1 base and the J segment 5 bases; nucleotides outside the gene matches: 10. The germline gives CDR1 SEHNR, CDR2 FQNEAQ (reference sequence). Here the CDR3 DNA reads TGTGCCAGCAGCTTAGGGTCCCTAGCGGTGAGGGAGACCCAGTACTTC. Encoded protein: CASSLGSLAVRETQYF.

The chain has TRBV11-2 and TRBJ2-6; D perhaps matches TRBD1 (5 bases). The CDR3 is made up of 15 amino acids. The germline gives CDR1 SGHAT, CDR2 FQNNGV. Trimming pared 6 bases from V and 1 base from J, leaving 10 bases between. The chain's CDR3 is CASRSTVSGANVLTF. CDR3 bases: TGTGCCAGCAGGTCGACAGTGTCTGGGGCCAACGTCCTGACTTTC.

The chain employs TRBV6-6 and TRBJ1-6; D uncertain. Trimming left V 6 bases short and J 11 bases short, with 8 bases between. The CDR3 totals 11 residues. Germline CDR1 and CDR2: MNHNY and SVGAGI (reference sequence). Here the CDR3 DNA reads TGTGCCAGCAGCTCCCAGGCACCCCTCCACTTT. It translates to CASSSQAPLHF.